Here is one TCR beta chain with its context. What it binds is not known. This CDR3 has 17 residues. With 1 base removed from V and 0 bases from J, the gap between germline ends came to 10 bases. The germline CDR1 and CDR2 sequences are LGHNA and YSLEER. TCRB transcripts that were expressed got sequenced, as all of the isolated RNA had been reverse transcribed. Generated by immunoSEQ multiplex PCR, the TCRdb table keeps only in-frame clones and is missing some. The sample gives 150,000 or so clones, under 60% of which show up once; under 0.5% is in the top ten. This entry is derived from a study of beta chain features in type 1 diabetes. Study results and caveats: It was not settled here whether HLA type affects TCRB rearrangement.

Sequenced material: Tregs from blood. This chain joins TRBV4-3 and TRBJ2-6; D gene uncertain. The sequence came from a man younger than 30 in good health. CDR3 nucleotide sequence: TGCGCCAGCAGCCAAGCCCTAGTGGCCTCTGGGGCCAACGTCCTGACTTTC. It codes for CASSQALVASGANVLTF.